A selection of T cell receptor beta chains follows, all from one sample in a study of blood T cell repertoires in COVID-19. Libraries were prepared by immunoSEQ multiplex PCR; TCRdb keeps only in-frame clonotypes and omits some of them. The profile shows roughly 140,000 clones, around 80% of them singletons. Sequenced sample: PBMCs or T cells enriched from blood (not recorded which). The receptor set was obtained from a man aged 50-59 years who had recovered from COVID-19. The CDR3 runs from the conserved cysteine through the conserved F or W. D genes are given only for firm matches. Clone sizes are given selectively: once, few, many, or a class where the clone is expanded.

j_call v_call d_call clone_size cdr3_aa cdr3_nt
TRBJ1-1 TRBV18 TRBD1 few CASSPWTGPNTEAFF TGTGCCAGCTCACCGTGGACAGGGCCGAACACTGAAGCTTTCTTT
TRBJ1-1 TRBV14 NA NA CASSQFMTEYNTEAFF TGTGCCAGCAGCCAATTTATGACAGAATATAACACTGAAGCTTTCTTT
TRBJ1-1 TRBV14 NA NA CASSQDWQGSTEAFF TGTGCCAGCAGCCAAGATTGGCAGGGGAGCACTGAAGCTTTCTTT
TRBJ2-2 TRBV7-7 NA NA CASRPDRNTGELFF TGTGCTAGCAGACCGGACAGGAACACCGGGGAGCTGTTTTTT
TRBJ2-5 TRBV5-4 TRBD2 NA CASSLRASGGSETQYF TGTGCCAGCAGCTTGAGGGCGAGCGGGGGGTCGGAGACCCAGTACTTC
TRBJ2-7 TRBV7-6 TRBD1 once CASSLLGGRDEQYF TGTGCCAGCAGCTTATTAGGGGGCAGGGACGAGCAGTACTTC
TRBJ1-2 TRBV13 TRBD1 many CASSLADRDYGYTF TGTGCCAGCAGCTTGGCTGACAGGGACTATGGCTACACCTTC
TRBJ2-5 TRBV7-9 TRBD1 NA CASSLPPGTGKLETQYF TGTGCCAGCAGCCTACCCCCCGGGACAGGGAAATTAGAGACCCAGTACTTC
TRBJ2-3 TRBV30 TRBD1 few CAFNRGRTDTQYF TGTGCCTTCAACAGGGGGCGGACAGATACGCAGTATTTT
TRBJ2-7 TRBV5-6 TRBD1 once CASSPSGQGAREQYF TGTGCCAGCAGCCCGAGTGGACAGGGGGCTAGGGAGCAGTACTTC
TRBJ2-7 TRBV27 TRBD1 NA CASSLLDREHEQYF TGTGCCAGCAGTTTATTAGACAGGGAACACGAGCAGTACTTC